The T cell receptor beta chain described here comes from a study of immune evolution from preneoplasia to lung adenocarcinoma. The germline V gene has CDR1 MNHNS and CDR2 SASEGT. Trimming cost V 7 bases and J 3 bases; bases outside gene matches: 8. The length of the CDR3 is 15 residues. Resections took place in Japan or China from about 2014 to 2018. Data came from immunoSEQ multiplex PCR; TCRdb stores just in-frame clones and leaves some out. This sample yields thousands of clones, of which 70% to 90% are seen a single time; 2% to 3% belongs to the top ten. The receptor was derived from a person aged 65 to 85 with lung adenocarcinoma. Material: FFPE atypical adenomatous hyperplasia tissue from the lung. Indicated subset: atypical adenomatous hyperplasia (AAH), lung preneoplasia. The chain couples TRBV6-1 to TRBJ2-7; 11 bases agree with TRBD2. In DNA form, the CDR3 reads TGTGCCAGCACCGCGACTAGCGGGAACGTCTACGAGCAGTACTTC. Translating gives CASTATSGNVYEQYF.